The present T cell receptor (beta chain) was sequenced within a study of cytomegalovirus exposure and HLA in healthy donors. Points from the study as a whole: In a later analysis, across HLA loci, associated TCR counts were highest for DRB1, lowest for HLA-C. It was reportedly the case that the classifier diagnosed cytomegalovirus status with high specificity and sensitivity. Reports indicate that TCR beta sequences accurately predicted the HLA-A and HLA-B alleles of most subjects. Segments of the TCR beta V type were, in most cases, productive about 87% or about 30% of the time in an earlier analysis.

PCR used 60 Vbeta primers and 13 Jbeta primers. The data were produced by immunoSEQ multiplex PCR, yet TCRdb's version contains in-frame clones alone and is incomplete. The profile shows 150,000 to 200,000 clones, approximately 83% of them singletons. Germline V CDR1 and CDR2: MNHNY, SVGAGI (reference sequence). This CDR3 contains 15 residues. V lost 6 bases and J lost 5, with 14 bases in between. This clone was seen only a few times. Its cognate antigen is unknown. This chain uses TRBV6-6 with TRBJ1-6; no reliable D call. The material sequenced was PBMCs. This clonotype was obtained from a young man in good health and CMV-seropositive. This CDR3 reads CASRETDADNSPLHF. The CDR3 region has the DNA TGTGCCAGCAGGGAGACGGATGCTGATAATTCACCCCTCCACTTT.